This T cell receptor beta chain appears in the sequencing data of a study of shared clonotypes between healthy human individuals. Data came from immunoSEQ multiplex PCR; TCRdb stores just in-frame clones and leaves some out. This table has 950,000 to 1,200,000 clones, 70% to 80% appearing once. Germline loops: CDR1 MGHRA, CDR2 YSYEKL. V was shortened by 2 bases and J by 4 bases, with 18 bases between the two germline ends. The CDR3 is 17 residues long. The sequence was collected from a man between 18 and 35 years old in good health. Some clones in this sample may be carry-over from other donors' samples. V usage is TRBV4-1 and J usage is TRBJ2-1; possibly TRBD1 for D (6 bases). Sample: memory CD4+ T cells from PBMCs. The subset is: CD45RA-negative fraction. CDR3 amino acids: CASSQKGPGQNYNEQFF. In nucleotides, the CDR3 is TGCGCCAGCAGCCAAAAGGGACCTGGACAGAATTACAATGAGCAGTTCTTC.